The clone carrying this T cell receptor beta chain was seen more than once but under ten times. Antigen specificity is unknown. The data belong to a study of cytomegalovirus exposure and HLA in healthy donors. For the study at large: Findings of an earlier analysis included some 120 million unique TCR beta sequences from 180 million or so T cells. Across more than 350 genotyped donors, about 86% landed in the Caucasian-associated ancestry cluster.

Study results and caveats: Certain sequence variants were highly shared and formed a cluster, and this cluster was likely a sequencing artifact. Using a false discovery rate of 0.05, a later analysis showed that approximately 16,000 TCR beta sequences were associated with HLA alleles.

The PCR was carried out with 60 Vbeta primers and 13 Jbeta primers. Sequencing used immunoSEQ multiplex PCR; TCRdb keeps in-frame clones, though not all of them. The sample includes fewer than 200,000 clones, 81% of them seen just once. Input material: PBMCs. The clonotype comes from a woman younger than 45 in good health and CMV-seronegative.

The CDR3 reads CASSLTSGGAHEQFF. DNA for the CDR3: TGTGCCAGCAGCTTGACTAGCGGGGGGGCACATGAGCAGTTCTTC. The chain is built from TRBV7-9 and TRBJ2-1, with TRBD2 matching over 14 bases. The V gene's germline CDR1 is SEHNR and CDR2 FQNEAQ (reference sequence). The CDR3 sequence is 15 residues long. Trimming at V came to 3 bases and at J to 8 bases, leaving 3 bases not matched to a gene.